This T cell receptor (beta chain) is from a study of shared clonotypes between healthy human individuals. Germline CDR1 and CDR2: LNHNV and YYDKDF (reference sequence). The CDR3 extends over 17 amino acids. Trimming cost V 5 bases and J 6 bases, with 24 bases left between them. Execution of the assay was at deep level. Some clones are missing from TCRdb's copy, which holds only in-frame ones; the method was immunoSEQ multiplex PCR. Here the sample spans over 1.5 million clones, approximately 98% being singletons. The sample was naive CD4+ T cells sorted from blood. Documented subset: CD45RA+ positively selected. V and J are TRBV15 and TRBJ2-3; D tentatively reads TRBD1 or TRBD2 (5 bases each). The TCR originated in a young man in good health. In DNA, the CDR3 is TGTGCCACCAGCGGAGTTATAACGGGACCGAGGATTGATACGCAGTATTTT. Translating it yields CATSGVITGPRIDTQYF.